This T cell receptor beta chain is from a study of shared clonotypes between healthy human individuals. General study results and limits: Tissue TCR repertoires likely differ from these blood-only repertoires.

On this clone itself: Its antigen is undetermined.

Template for every sorted-subset replicate PCR totaled roughly 200 ng DNA, approximately 30,000 T cell genomes. Using immunoSEQ multiplex PCR, the repertoire was profiled, and TCRdb retains in-frame clones only, with some absent. The sample includes around 1,900,000 clones, 93% of them seen just once. Naive CD8 cells lacked CD45RO, underwent positive selection for CCR7 and left out terminally differentiated effector memory CD45RA+ cells. This clonotype was obtained from a man younger than 35 in good health. Some clones in this sample may be carry-over from other donors' samples. The specimen sequenced was naive CD8+ T cells from PBMCs.

Here the CDR3 reads CASRKPSSNEQFF. DNA of the CDR3: TGTGCCAGCAGGAAGCCCTCCAGCAATGAGCAGTTCTTC. The chain combines TRBV9 with TRBJ2-1; D call uncertain. The CDR3 loop spans 13 amino acids. V gave up 5 bases and J gave up 6 bases, with 12 bases separating them. Germline V gene data show CDR1 as SGDLS and CDR2 as YYNGEE.